This T cell receptor (beta chain) derives from a study of T cells expressing NK-cell markers. This CDR3 has 14 amino acids. Per the germline V gene, CDR1 is ENHRY and CDR2 is SYGVKD. With the 5' RACE reads reprocessed, TCRdb shows one record per CDR3 protein and no DNA. The sample has about 460,000 distinct CDR3 sequences, and its top ten clones hold 1.4%. Input material: blood T cells: a sorted CD56 or NKG2C T cell subset, CD4+ or CD8+ T cells, or bulk PBMC T cells (not recorded which). J is TRBJ2-1 and V is TRBV10-3; TCRdb's D call, TRBD1, is unchecked because there is no DNA. This TCR came from a woman aged 50 to 65 in good health. The CDR3 region is CAIKGRTGNDEQFF.